The 5 T cell receptor beta chains listed next were all sequenced from one sample in a study of T cell repertoires in cytomegalovirus infection. From the reads, TCRdb called clonotypes with MiXCR, one entry per CDR3 protein. The sample records some 800,000 distinct CDR3 sequences, approximately 32% being singletons. What these receptors recognize is not known. Sequences were derived from cultured CD8+ T cells from PBMCs, sampled from culture after CMV antigen stimulation. The receptors come from a human donor in good health (CMV status not recorded). Some clones in this sample may be carry-over from other donors' samples.

V gene TRBV4-1 combines with J gene TRBJ2-4; no definite D call. The V gene's germline CDR1 is MGHRA and CDR2 YSYEKL. With 0 bases removed from V and 8 bases from J, the gap between germline ends came to 11 bases. The CDR3 spans 14 residues. CDR3 nucleotides: TGCGCCAGCAGCCAAGATATCCGGGTAGACATTCAGTACTTC. It specifies CASSQDIRVDIQYF.

Details on this clonotype: A much more abundant neighbour one base away suggests this may be a read error. The chain is built from TRBV7-9 and TRBJ1-2; tentative D call: TRBD1 (6 bases). CDR3 size: 14 residues. CDR1 is SEHNR, CDR2 FQNEAQ, per germline (reference sequence). The V and J ends lost 5 bases and 9 bases respectively, with 19 bases between them. Written as DNA, the CDR3 is TGTGCCAGCAGCCTCGATTCGAGGGGGGGTAGCTACACCTTC. Its protein is CASSLDSRGGSYTF.

Many counts were recorded for this clonotype. The V and J genes are TRBV7-9 and TRBJ2-2; D unresolved. Germline-derived CDR1 and CDR2 are SEHNR and FQNEAQ (reference sequence). V was clipped by 5 bases and J by 6 bases, with 16 bases between them. This CDR3 has 15 residues. Written as DNA, the CDR3 is TGTGCCAGCAGCCCAGCACGGGTTCGCCCCGGGGAGCTGTTTTTT. Translation: CASSPARVRPGELFF.

This clonotype was recorded a few times. The V gene is TRBV7-2, the J gene TRBJ1-6; D gene ambiguous. The CDR3 length is 16 residues. The V and J ends lost 1 base and 3 bases respectively, with 10 bases between them. Germline values: CDR1 SGHTA, CDR2 FQGNSA. CDR3 loop: CASSLGYRDYNSPLHF. In DNA form, the CDR3 reads TGTGCCAGCAGCTTAGGGTACCGAGACTATAATTCACCCCTCCACTTT.

The CDR3 here is CASSFPTGGVDNEQFF. The CDR3 DNA reads as TGTGCCAGCAGCTTTCCGACAGGGGGCGTAGACAATGAGCAGTTCTTC. J is TRBJ2-1 and V is TRBV7-2; 10 positions agree with TRBD1. The length of the CDR3 is 16 residues. Trimming removed 3 bases from V and 5 bases from J; junction bases left unmatched: 7. Germline V gene sequence: CDR1 SGHTA, CDR2 FQGNSA.